This record covers a single T cell receptor (beta chain). The sequenced fragment ends 3 residues before the CDR3 boundary, so the rest is inferred from the germline J gene. Unmatched junction bases numbered 6, after V lost 5 bases and J lost 3 bases. Germline V gives CDR1 SNHLY, CDR2 FYNNEI. This CDR3 spans 14 amino acids. This sample was taken from a study of T cells in women clearing cervical HPV infection. As for the study in general: Controls' single incident HPV16 infection cleared within 12 months without precancer. Case blood drawn at lesion detection; control blood after infection cleared.

The method was immunoSEQ multiplex PCR; TCRdb's version includes in-frame clones alone and lacks a portion of them. Its clone listing holds under 50,000 clones. The chain couples TRBV2 to TRBJ1-1; 7 positions match TRBD1. This TCR was recovered from a woman aged 18-69 years with a cervical HPV16 infection that either progressed to CIN3+ or cleared (not recorded which). Material for sequencing was blood buffy coat. The part of the CDR3 DNA that was read is TGTGCCAGCAGTCGACAGGGTAGGGACACTGAA. Amino acid sequence: CASSRQGRDTE. The entire CDR3 reads CASSRQGRDTEAFF.